This T cell receptor (beta chain) derives from a study of shared clonotypes between healthy human individuals. General study results and limits: What limited the represented genetic and exposure-history diversity was the small number of donors.

The germline V and J ends were trimmed by 0 bases and 4 bases, with 13 bases remaining between them. Looked up from germline, CDR1 is MGHRA and CDR2 is YSYEKL. The CDR3 covers 15 residues. There are many counts of this clone. Its antigen is as yet unknown. In the original analysis: Junction-only immunoSEQ sequences carried no quality scores, so filtering differed. Libraries were prepared by immunoSEQ multiplex PCR; TCRdb keeps only in-frame clonotypes and omits some of them. V and J calls and clone size are given by that table; D and trimming were obtained from the DNA. The data show around 750,000 clones, about 74% seen once.

The source is a woman between 25 and 40 years old in good health. The chain combines TRBV4-1 with TRBJ2-7; D is ambiguous. The sequenced material came from memory CD4+ T cells sorted from blood. Specified subset: CD45RA-negative fraction. The chain's CDR3 is CASSQETAVVYEQYF. The CDR3 bases are TGCGCCAGCAGCCAAGAGACCGCTGTGGTATACGAGCAGTACTTC.